This T cell receptor (beta chain) is drawn from a study of shared clonotypes between healthy human individuals. Study-level findings and limits: Limited genetic and exposure-history diversity came from having few donors. Of the naive CD4 clonotypes, roughly 5% were shared across a few donors.

Genomic DNA belonging to each subset was distributed in equal measure over several immunoSEQ plates. The repertoire was sequenced with immunoSEQ multiplex PCR; TCRdb's copy has only in-frame clones and lacks some. The sample consists of some 2.4 million clones, roughly 93% of them appearing once. In regard to this clone: What it recognizes is unknown.

Investigators divided CD4+ cells into CD45RA+ naive and CD45RA-negative memory subsets. CDR1 and CDR2 (germline): SGHRS, YFSETQ. The CDR3 contains 15 residues. Deletions cut 0 bases from V and 3 bases from J, with 11 bases between. This receptor was taken from a man in his late teens or twenties in good health. Some clones in this sample may be carry-over from other donors' samples. Sequencing used naive CD4+ T cells from PBMCs. Subset specified: CD45RA+ positively selected. This chain connects TRBV5-1 to TRBJ2-3; the D is unclear. The CDR3 DNA sequence: TGCGCCAGCAGCTTGGTGCACTCCGGTACAGATACGCAGTATTTT. Translating it yields CASSLVHSGTDTQYF. The full variable domain, its missing parts supplied by reference TRBV5-1 and TRBJ2-3, is KAGVTQTPRYLIKTRGQQVTLSCSPISGHRSVSWYQQTPGQGLQFLFEYFSETQRNKGNFPGRFSGRQFSNSRSEMNVSTLELGDSALYLCASSLVHSGTDTQYFGPGTRLTVL.